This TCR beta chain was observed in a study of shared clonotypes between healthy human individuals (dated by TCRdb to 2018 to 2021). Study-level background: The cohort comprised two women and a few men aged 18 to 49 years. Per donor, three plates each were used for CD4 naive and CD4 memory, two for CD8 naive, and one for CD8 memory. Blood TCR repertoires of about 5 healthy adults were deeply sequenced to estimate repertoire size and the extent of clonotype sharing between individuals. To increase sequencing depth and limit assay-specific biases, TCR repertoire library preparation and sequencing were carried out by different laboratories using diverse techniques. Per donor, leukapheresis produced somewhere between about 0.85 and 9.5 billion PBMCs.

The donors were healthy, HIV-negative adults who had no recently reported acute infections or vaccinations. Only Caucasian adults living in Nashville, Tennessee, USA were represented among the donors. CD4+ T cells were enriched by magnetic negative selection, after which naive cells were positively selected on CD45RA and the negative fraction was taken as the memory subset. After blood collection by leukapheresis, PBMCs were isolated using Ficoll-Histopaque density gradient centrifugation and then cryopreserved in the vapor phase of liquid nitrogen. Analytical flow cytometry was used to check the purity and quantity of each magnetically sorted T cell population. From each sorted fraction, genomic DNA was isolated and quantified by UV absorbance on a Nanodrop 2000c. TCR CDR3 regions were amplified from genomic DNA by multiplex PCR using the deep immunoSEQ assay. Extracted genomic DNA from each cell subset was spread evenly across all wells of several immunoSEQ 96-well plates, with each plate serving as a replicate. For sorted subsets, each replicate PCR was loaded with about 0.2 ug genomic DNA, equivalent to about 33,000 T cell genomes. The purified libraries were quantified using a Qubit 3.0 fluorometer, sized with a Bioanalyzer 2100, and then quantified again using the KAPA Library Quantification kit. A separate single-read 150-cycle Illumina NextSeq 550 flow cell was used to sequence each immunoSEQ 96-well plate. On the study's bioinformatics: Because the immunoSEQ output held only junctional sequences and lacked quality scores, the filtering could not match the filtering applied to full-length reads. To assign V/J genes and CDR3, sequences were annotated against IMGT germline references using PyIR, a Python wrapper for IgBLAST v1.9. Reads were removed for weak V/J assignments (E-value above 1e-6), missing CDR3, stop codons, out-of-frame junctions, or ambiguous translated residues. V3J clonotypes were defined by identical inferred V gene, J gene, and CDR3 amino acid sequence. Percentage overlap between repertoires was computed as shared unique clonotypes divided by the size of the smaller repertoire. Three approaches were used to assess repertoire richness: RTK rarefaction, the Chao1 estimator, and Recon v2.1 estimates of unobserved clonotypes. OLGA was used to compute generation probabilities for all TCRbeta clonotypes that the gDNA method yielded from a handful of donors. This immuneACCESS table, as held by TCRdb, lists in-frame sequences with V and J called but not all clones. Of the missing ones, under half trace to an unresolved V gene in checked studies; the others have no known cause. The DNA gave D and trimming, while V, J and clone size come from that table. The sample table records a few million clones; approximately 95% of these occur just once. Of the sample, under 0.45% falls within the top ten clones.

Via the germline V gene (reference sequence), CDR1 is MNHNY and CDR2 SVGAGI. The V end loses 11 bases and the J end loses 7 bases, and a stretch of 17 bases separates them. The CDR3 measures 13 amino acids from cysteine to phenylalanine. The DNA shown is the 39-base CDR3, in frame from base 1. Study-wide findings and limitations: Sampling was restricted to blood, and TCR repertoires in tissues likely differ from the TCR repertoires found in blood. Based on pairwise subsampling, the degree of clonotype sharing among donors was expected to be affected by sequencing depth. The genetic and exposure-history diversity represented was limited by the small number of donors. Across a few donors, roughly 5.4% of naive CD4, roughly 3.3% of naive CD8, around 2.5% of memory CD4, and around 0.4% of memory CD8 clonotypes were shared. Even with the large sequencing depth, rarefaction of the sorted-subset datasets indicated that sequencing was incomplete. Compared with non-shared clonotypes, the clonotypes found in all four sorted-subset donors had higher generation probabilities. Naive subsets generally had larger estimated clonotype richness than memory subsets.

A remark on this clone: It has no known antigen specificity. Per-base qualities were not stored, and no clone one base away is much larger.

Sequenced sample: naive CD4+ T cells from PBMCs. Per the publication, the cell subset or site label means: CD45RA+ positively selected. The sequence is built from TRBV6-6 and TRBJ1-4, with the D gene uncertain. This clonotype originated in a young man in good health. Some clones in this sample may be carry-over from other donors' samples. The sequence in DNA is TGTGCCTCTTTTCGCCTCATGGGTGAAAAACTGTTTTTT. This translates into CASFRLMGEKLFF.